The TCR beta chain under discussion was sequenced for a study of OX40 agonist ivuxolimab in advanced cancers. TCRdb keeps only in-frame clones here, not all; method: immunoSEQ multiplex PCR. The table records 35,000 to 40,000 clones, over 80% of them present only once. This clone was seen only once. Its matching antigen is unknown. V lost 7 bases, J lost 10 bases, and 16 bases lay in between. The CDR3 has 11 residues. The germline CDR1 and CDR2 sequences are DFQATT and SNEGSKA (reference sequence). Study conclusions and caveats: Antigen specificity was not determined for the expanded peripheral T cells.

Blood sampling took place at baseline, cycle 4 day 1, and cycle 7 day 1. The receptor was isolated from an adult with an advanced solid tumor such as melanoma, head and neck, liver or kidney cancer. The V call is TRBV20-1, the J call TRBJ1-1; D may be TRBD1 (5 bases). The material was CD4+ or CD8+ T cells sorted from blood, obtained in a trial of the OX40 agonist ivuxolimab. The CDR3 loop is CSGFWGSGAFF. For the CDR3, the DNA is TGCAGTGGGTTTTGGGGGAGCGGAGCTTTCTTT.